This TCR beta chain was observed in a study of neurological immune-mediated disorders. Each CDR3 protein is one row after TCRdb ran MiXCR on the 5' RACE reads. The sample has over 75,000 distinct CDR3 sequences, approximately 5.8% seen once. Time point meaning: longitudinal time-point 2. The CDR3 covers 15 residues. The V gene's germline CDR1 is SGHRS and CDR2 YFSETQ. V lost 0 bases, J lost 6 bases, and 2 bases stayed unmatched. This clonotype was counted ten times or more. The chain recombines TRBV5-1 with TRBJ2-1, with 11 bases that match TRBD1. This TCR was sampled from a woman in her fifties or sixties with multiple sclerosis. The source material was PBMCs. CDR3 region: CASSLVGQGANEQFF. The DNA for the CDR3 is TGCGCCAGCAGCTTGGTTGGACAGGGGGCCAATGAGCAGTTCTTC. The whole variable domain, filled in from reference TRBV5-1 and TRBJ2-1, reads KAGVTQTPRYLIKTRGQQVTLSCSPISGHRSVSWYQQTPGQGLQFLFEYFSETQRNKGNFPGRFSGRQFSNSRSEMNVSTLELGDSALYLCASSLVGQGANEQFFGPGTRLTVL.